The 5 T cell receptor beta chains presented below share a single source sample, sequenced in a study of molecular identifiers for immune sequencing clone quantification. TCRdb fed the PCR reads into MiXCR, producing one record per CDR3 protein. The sample gives about 86,000 distinct CDR3 sequences, approximately 23% of which show up once; roughly 0.8% is in the top ten. Sequenced input: naive CD8+ T cells from blood, with Jurkat cell RNA spiked in. Subset reported: FACS-sorted CD8+CD4-CCR7+CD45RA+ naive T cells. Receptors originate from a human donor in good health. Some libraries in this study had Jurkat cell RNA spiked in.

This clonotype was recorded a few times. The rearrangement links TRBV11-3 to TRBJ2-3, with a tentative D call TRBD2 (6 bases). CDR3 length: 12 amino acids. Germline V lookup: CDR1 SGHNT, CDR2 YENEEA. The V and J ends lost 11 bases and 4 bases respectively, with 13 bases between them. The CDR3 is CAAGSGADTQYF. The CDR3 bases are TGTGCCGCGGGATCGGGGGCAGATACGCAGTATTTT.

Regarding this clonotype: This clone may be a read error of a much larger clone one base away. Here the CDR3 omits its conserved ending phenylalanine or tryptophan, so a read error is the likely source. The CDR3 spells CASSQRRAGANVLTI. CDR3 nucleotides: TGTGCCAGCAGCCAACGGCGGGCTGGGGCCAACGTCCTGACTATC. The rearrangement joins TRBV7-8 to TRBJ2-6; D is perhaps TRBD2 (5 bases). The CDR3 spans 15 residues. Trimming removed 5 bases at V and 2 bases at J, with 10 bases between. Germline V gene lookup returns CDR1 SGHVS and CDR2 FQNEAQ.

This clonotype was seen many times. The chain links TRBV6-5 to TRBJ2-1, with TRBD2 matching over 8 bases. The CDR3 sequence is 17 residues long. Germline trimming cut 0 bases from V and 5 bases from J; bases unmatched to any gene: 9. The germline CDR1 and CDR2 sequences are MNHEY and SVGAGI. CDR3 loop: CASSYSTTGGPNNEQFF. The CDR3 nucleotides read TGTGCCAGCAGTTACTCGACAACGGGAGGGCCGAACAATGAGCAGTTCTTC.

This clonotype showed up many times. This chain uses TRBV12-3 or TRBV12-4 with TRBJ1-4; the match to TRBD1 covers 7 bases. V lost 10 bases, J lost 4 bases, and 6 bases stayed unmatched. The CDR3 covers 13 residues. The DNA of the CDR3 is TGTGCCACCAAGGACAGGAATAATGAAAAACTGTTTTTT. It translates to CATKDRNNEKLFF.

This clonotype was observed a few times. V and J are TRBV6-2 or TRBV6-3 and TRBJ2-5; perhaps TRBD2 as D (7 bases). CDR3 length: 16 residues. Germline V gives CDR1 MNHEY, CDR2 SVGEGT. V was clipped by 3 bases and J by 3 bases, with 17 bases between them. In nucleotides, the CDR3 is TGTGCCAGCAGTTATGGTTGGGGGGGCTTAGAAGAGACCCAGTACTTC. It translates to CASSYGWGGLEETQYF.